The 14 T cell receptor beta chains presented below share a single source sample, sequenced in a study of post-analysis software for immune sequencing data. Findings and caveats of the study: Comparison of patients with controls showed five TRBV segments more frequent in patients, TRBV5-6, TRBV5-1 and TRBV20-1 among them.

Their antigen targets remain unknown. Sequencing libraries made from TCR beta cDNA carried unique molecular identifiers. TCRdb re-derived calls from the PCR reads in MiXCR, one entry per CDR3 protein. The profile shows a few hundred thousand distinct CDR3 sequences, about a third of them singletons. The sample consisted of blood. Receptors originate from a girl aged 10 to 17 with multiple sclerosis.

The rearrangement joins TRBV5-1 to TRBJ2-1, with D perhaps matching TRBD1 (5 bases). The length of the CDR3 is 16 residues. The germline V gene encodes CDR1 SGHRS and CDR2 YFSETQ. Trimming took off 1 base at V and 0 bases at J, with 11 bases between the two ends. As DNA, the CDR3 is TGCGCCAGCAGCTTGTCAGGGTCGTTCTCCTACAATGAGCAGTTCTTC. Amino acids: CASSLSGSFSYNEQFF. Looking up the rest from reference TRBV5-1 and TRBJ2-1 gives the full variable domain: KAGVTQTPRYLIKTRGQQVTLSCSPISGHRSVSWYQQTPGQGLQFLFEYFSETQRNKGNFPGRFSGRQFSNSRSEMNVSTLELGDSALYLCASSLSGSFSYNEQFFGPGTRLTVL.

The chain links TRBV3-1 to TRBJ1-5; the D gene is possibly TRBD1 (5 bases). Germline CDR1 LGHDT, CDR2 YNNKEL (reference sequence). The CDR3 extends over 15 amino acids. V lost 2 bases, J lost 3 bases, and 11 bases lay in between. The CDR3 bases are TGTGCCAGCAGCCAAAGCCAGGGACTCAATCAGCCCCAGCATTTT. Its translation is CASSQSQGLNQPQHF.

This clonotype showed up just once. The gene calls are TRBV25-1 and TRBJ2-7; D uncertain. Matching the DNA end better, TRBJ2-5 makes the J call doubtful. Germline CDR1 reads MGHDK; CDR2 reads SYGVNS. There are 13 residues in the CDR3. The CDR3 DNA reads as TGTGCCAGCAGTGATTCTAATAGGGAGACCCAGTACTTC. It is translated as CASSDSNRETQYF.

The chain is built from TRBV12-3 or TRBV12-4 and TRBJ2-5; TRBD1 matches at 8 bases. V lost 4 bases, J lost 3 bases, and 4 bases stayed unmatched. The CDR3 has 14 residues. The CDR3 nucleotides are TGTGCCAGCAGTTCGACAGGGGTGGAAGAGACCCAGTACTTC. This encodes CASSSTGVEETQYF.

The rearrangement joins TRBV13 to TRBJ2-7; unclear D gene. Germline CDR1 and CDR2: PRHDT and FYEKMQ (reference sequence). V lost 3 bases, J lost 3 bases, and 12 bases lay in between. This CDR3 comprises 14 residues. The CDR3 nucleotides read TGTGCCAGCAGCTTCCCCTGGGCAGGCTACGAGCAGTACTTC. As protein: CASSFPWAGYEQYF.

The chain links TRBV27 to TRBJ1-1; 8 positions match TRBD1. Germline V gene lookup returns CDR1 MNHEY and CDR2 SMNVEV (reference sequence). The CDR3 length is 16 residues. Trimming cost V 7 bases and J 1 base; bases outside gene matches: 11. DNA of the CDR3: TGTGCCAGCAACCCGGGACAGGCCCTTGGGAACACTGAAGCTTTCTTT. It codes for CASNPGQALGNTEAFF.

A note on this clonotype: It may be a read error: a sequence one base away is much more abundant. This chain uses TRBV20-1 with TRBJ2-5; TRBD2 agrees at 7 bases. CDR1 and CDR2 (germline): DFQATT, SNEGSKA (reference sequence). This CDR3 region has 14 residues. Germline trimming cut 6 bases from V and 11 bases from J; bases unmatched to any gene: 18. The CDR3 DNA follows: TGCAGTGCGAAAGGACTAGACCCTCGCAATGAGCAGTACTTC. It codes for CSAKGLDPRNEQYF.

This rearrangement joins TRBV7-2 to TRBJ1-1; D gene unclear. The CDR3 sequence is 13 residues long. CDR1 is SGHTA and CDR2 is FQGNSA in the germline V gene. The ends were cut back, 5 bases at V and 1 base at J, with 8 bases in the middle. CDR3 protein: CASSRSENTEAFF. In nucleotides, the CDR3 is TGTGCCAGCAGCCGGTCTGAGAACACTGAAGCTTTCTTT. The full variable domain, with the rest looked up from reference TRBV7-2 and TRBJ1-1, is GAGVSQSPSNKVTEKGKDVELRCDPISGHTALYWYRQSLGQGLEFLIYFQGNSAPDKSGLPSDRFSAERTGGSVSTLTIQRTQQEDSAVYLCASSRSENTEAFFGQGTRLTVV.

The rearrangement links TRBV10-2 to TRBJ1-2; 7 positions match TRBD1. Germline V gene sequence: CDR1 WSHSY, CDR2 SAAADI. Losses at the gene ends were 5 bases for V and 7 bases for J; bases not matched to a gene: 7. The CDR3 extends over 13 amino acids. In DNA, the CDR3 is TGCGCCAGCAGTTTGACAGGGAATGGTGGCTACACCTTC. It is translated as CASSLTGNGGYTF.

There are a few counts of this clonotype. The genes are TRBV9 and TRBJ2-5; 9 positions match TRBD2. V was pared by 3 bases and J by 1 base, with 7 bases of the junction left unmatched. The CDR3 runs 16 residues. CDR1 SGDLS and CDR2 YYNGEE come from the germline V gene. CDR3 sequence reads: CASSDSAGGFQETQYF. CDR3 coding DNA: TGTGCCAGCAGCGATTCAGCGGGGGGCTTCCAAGAGACCCAGTACTTC.

This chain joins TRBV27 and TRBJ1-2; 7 positions agree with TRBD1. Unmatched junction bases numbered 18, after V lost 5 bases and J lost 6 bases. CDR3 length equals 17 residues. CDR1 and CDR2 from the germline V gene are MNHEY and SMNVEV (reference sequence). As DNA, the CDR3 is TGTGCCAGCAGTCCGACCTTCGGGACAGTCCTCCGGGATGGCTACACCTTC. It codes for CASSPTFGTVLRDGYTF.

This chain connects TRBV5-1 to TRBJ1-4; TRBD1 agrees at 10 bases. Germline CDR1 SGHRS, CDR2 YFSETQ. The trim removed 0 bases at V and 8 bases at J, leaving 4 bases unmatched. The CDR3 covers 15 residues. CDR3 sequence: CASSLDRTGGEKLFF. The CDR3 nucleotides are TGCGCCAGCAGCTTGGATAGGACAGGGGGAGAAAAACTGTTTTTT.

CDR3 residues: CSARDRGGSNYGYTF. CDR3 bases: TGCAGTGCTAGAGACCGAGGGGGATCAAACTATGGCTACACCTTC. The chain uses TRBV20-1 and TRBJ1-2, with D possibly being TRBD1 (6 bases). This CDR3 has 15 amino acids. Deletions cut 0 bases from V and 2 bases from J, with 13 bases between. Germline CDR1 reads DFQATT; CDR2 reads SNEGSKA (reference sequence).

This clonotype was counted a few times. This sequence joins TRBV20-1 and TRBJ2-3; 12 bases match TRBD2. The J segment lost 4 bases and the V segment lost 5 bases, leaving 7 bases of the junction unmatched. The CDR3 covers 15 residues. Germline CDR1 is DFQATT and CDR2 is SNEGSKA (reference sequence). In nucleotides, the CDR3 is TGCAGTGCTTCTACTAGCGGGGGGATTCCAGATACGCAGTATTTT. Translated, it gives CSASTSGGIPDTQYF.